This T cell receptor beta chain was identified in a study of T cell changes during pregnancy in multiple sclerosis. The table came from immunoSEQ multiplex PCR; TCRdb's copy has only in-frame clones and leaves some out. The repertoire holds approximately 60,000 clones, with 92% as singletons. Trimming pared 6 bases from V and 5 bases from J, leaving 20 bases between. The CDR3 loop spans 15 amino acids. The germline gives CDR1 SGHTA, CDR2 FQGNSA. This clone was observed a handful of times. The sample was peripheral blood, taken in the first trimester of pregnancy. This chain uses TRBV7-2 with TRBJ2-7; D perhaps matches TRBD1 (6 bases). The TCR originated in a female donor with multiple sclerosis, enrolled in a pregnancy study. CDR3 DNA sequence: TGTGCCAGCAGTCCTCCAGGGGCGGCCCCCCACGAGCAGTACTTC. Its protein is CASSPPGAAPHEQYF.